This record covers a single T cell receptor (beta chain). Per the original data handling: Scientists estimated how many nucleated cells there were by amplifying reference gene primers. The method was immunoSEQ multiplex PCR; TCRdb's version includes in-frame clones alone and lacks a portion of them. D and trimming were read from the DNA, whereas the V and J calls and clone size are those reported in that table. The data contain under 200,000 clones, 87% of them singletons. The data were obtained in a study of blood T cell repertoires in COVID-19. Study information: Sites in the United States, Italy and Spain provided acute and convalescent COVID-19 samples.

With 4 bases clipped from V and 5 bases from J, the junction kept 6 bases outside the gene matches. In germline, CDR1 is KGHDR, CDR2 SFDVKD. The CDR3 runs to 15 residues. The source of this sequence is a man aged 55 to 70 with active or convalescent COVID-19. V usage is TRBV24-1 and J usage is TRBJ2-3; 9 nucleotides align to TRBD2. Sequencing was carried out using peripheral blood. CDR3 sequence (DNA): TGTGCCACCAGTGAGGGCGGGGGGGCCGTAGATACGCAGTATTTT. Translated, it gives CATSEGGGAVDTQYF.